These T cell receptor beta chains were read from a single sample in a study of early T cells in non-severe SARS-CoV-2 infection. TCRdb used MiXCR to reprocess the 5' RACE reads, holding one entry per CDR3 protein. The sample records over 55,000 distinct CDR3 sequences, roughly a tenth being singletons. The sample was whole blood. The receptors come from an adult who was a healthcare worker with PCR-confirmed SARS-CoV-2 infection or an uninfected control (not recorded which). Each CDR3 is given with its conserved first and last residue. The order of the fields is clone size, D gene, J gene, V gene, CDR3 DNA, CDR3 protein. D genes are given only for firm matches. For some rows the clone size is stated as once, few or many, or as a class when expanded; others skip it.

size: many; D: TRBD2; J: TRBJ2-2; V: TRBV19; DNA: TGTGCCAGTAGTGTTAGCGGGTACACCGGGGAGCTGTTTTTT; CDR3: CASSVSGYTGELFF
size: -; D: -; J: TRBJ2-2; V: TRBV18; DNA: TGTGCCAGCTCACTCCAGCGGGACACCGGGGAGCTGTTTTTT; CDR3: CASSLQRDTGELFF
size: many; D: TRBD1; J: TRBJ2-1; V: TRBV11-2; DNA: TGTGCCAGCAGCTTCTGGGGGACAGAGATCAGCTCCTACAATGAGCAGTTCTTC; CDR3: CASSFWGTEISSYNEQFF
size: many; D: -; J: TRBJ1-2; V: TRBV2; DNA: TGTGCCAGCAGTGAACGGAGCTATGGCTACACCTTC; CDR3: CASSERSYGYTF
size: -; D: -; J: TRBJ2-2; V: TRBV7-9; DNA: TGTGCCAGCAGCTCGGCTCGGGAGACGAACACCGGGGAGCTGTTTTTT; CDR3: CASSSARETNTGELFF
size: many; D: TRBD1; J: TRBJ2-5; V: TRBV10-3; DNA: TGTGCCACCCACAGGGGCCTCCAAGAGACCCAGTACTTC; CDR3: CATHRGLQETQYF
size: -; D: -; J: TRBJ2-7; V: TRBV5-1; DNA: TGCGCCAGCAGCTATGAACGTGGCGAGCAGTACTTC; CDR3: CASSYERGEQYF
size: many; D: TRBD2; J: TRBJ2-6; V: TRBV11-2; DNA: TGTGCCAGCAGCTCCCGGATAGTAGCGGGAGATGGGGCCAACGTCCTGACTTTC; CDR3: CASSSRIVAGDGANVLTF
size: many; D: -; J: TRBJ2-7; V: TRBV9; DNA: TGTGCCAGCAGCACGGACGGGGTTTCGACCTACGAGCAGTACTTC; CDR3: CASSTDGVSTYEQYF
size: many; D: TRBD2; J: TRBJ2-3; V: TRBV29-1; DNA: TGCAGCGTTGAACCCAGCGGGAGGACAGATACGCAGTATTTT; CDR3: CSVEPSGRTDTQYF
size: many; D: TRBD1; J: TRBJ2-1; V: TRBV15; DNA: TGTGCCACCCTCGGACAGGACCTTGGGAATGAGCAGTTCTTC; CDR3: CATLGQDLGNEQFF
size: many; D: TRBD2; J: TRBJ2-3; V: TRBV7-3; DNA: TGTGCCAGCAGCCGGGAGGGGACAAGGGATACGCAGTATTTT; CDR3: CASSREGTRDTQYF
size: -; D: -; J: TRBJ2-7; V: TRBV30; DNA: TGTGCCTGGAGTGTACGGGCAGTGCAGTACTTC; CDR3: CAWSVRAVQYF
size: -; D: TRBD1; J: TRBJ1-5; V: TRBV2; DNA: TGTGCCAGCAGGAGGGACAGAGATCAGCCCCAGCATTTT; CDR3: CASRRDRDQPQHF
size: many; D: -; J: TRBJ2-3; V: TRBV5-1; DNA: TGCGCCAGCAGCCCCGTGAGGGGGGACACAGATACGCAGTATTTT; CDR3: CASSPVRGDTDTQYF
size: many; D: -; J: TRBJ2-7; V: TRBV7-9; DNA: TGTGCCAGCAGCCATACAGGGTTGGTATCCTACGAGCAGTACTTC; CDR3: CASSHTGLVSYEQYF
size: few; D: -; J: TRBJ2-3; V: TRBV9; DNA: TGTGCCAGCAGCGTAGATAGCGGTACTAGCACAGATACGCAGTATTTT; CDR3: CASSVDSGTSTDTQYF
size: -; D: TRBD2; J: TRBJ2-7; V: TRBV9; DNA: TGTGCCAGCAGCGTAGGACTAGCGGGAGACTACGAGCAGTACTTC; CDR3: CASSVGLAGDYEQYF
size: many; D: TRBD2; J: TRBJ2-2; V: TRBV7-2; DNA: TGTGCCAGCAGCTTAGTGGGCAGTATAGCGGGAGAGGGCACCGGGGAGCTGTTTTTT; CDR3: CASSLVGSIAGEGTGELFF
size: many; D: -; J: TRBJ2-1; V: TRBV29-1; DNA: TGCAGCGCTAGAACCGGGACGCGGAATGAGCAGTTCTTC; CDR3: CSARTGTRNEQFF
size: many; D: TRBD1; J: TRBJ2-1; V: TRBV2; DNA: TGTGCCAGCAGTGAGCCGGGACAGTCCTACAATGAGCAGTTCTTC; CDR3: CASSEPGQSYNEQFF
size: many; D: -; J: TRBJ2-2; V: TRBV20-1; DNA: TGCAGTGCTAGAAGAACAGGGTCGAACACCGGGGAGCTGTTTTTT; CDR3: CSARRTGSNTGELFF
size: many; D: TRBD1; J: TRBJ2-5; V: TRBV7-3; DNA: TGTGCCAGCAGCTCGGGACAGGGGTTCGCCGAGACCCAGTACTTC; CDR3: CASSSGQGFAETQYF
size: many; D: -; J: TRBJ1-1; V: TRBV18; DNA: TGTGCCAGCTCAATCCAGGAGAACACTGAAGCTTTCTTT; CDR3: CASSIQENTEAFF
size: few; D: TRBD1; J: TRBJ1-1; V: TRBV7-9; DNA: TGTGCCAGCAGCGGGACAGGGAGAACTGAAGCTTTCTTT; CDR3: CASSGTGRTEAFF
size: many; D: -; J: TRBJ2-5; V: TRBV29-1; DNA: TGCAGCGTTGAATTGTGGGTTAAAGAGACCCAGTACTTC; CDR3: CSVELWVKETQYF
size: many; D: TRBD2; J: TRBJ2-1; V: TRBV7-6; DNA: TGTGCCAGCAGCTTGGCGGGAGGCTCTGAGCAGTTCTTC; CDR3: CASSLAGGSEQFF
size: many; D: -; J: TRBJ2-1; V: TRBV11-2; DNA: TGTGCCAGCAGCAGAGCCGGGACTCCAGTCGATGAGCAGTTCTTC; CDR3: CASSRAGTPVDEQFF
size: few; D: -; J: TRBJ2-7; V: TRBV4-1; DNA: TGCGCCAGCAGCCAAGTGGGGAGATTGGGGCAGTACTTC; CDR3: CASSQVGRLGQYF
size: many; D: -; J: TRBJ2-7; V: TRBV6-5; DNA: TGTGCCAGCAGTTACTCGAAGGGGCAGACCTACGAGCAGTACTTC; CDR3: CASSYSKGQTYEQYF
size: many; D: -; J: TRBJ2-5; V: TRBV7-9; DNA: TGTGCCAGCAGCCGGGACGGATTACAAGAGACCCAGTACTTC; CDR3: CASSRDGLQETQYF
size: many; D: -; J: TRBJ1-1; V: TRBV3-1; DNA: TGTGCCAGCAGCCCTGGTCGGGTACCTGAAGCTTTCTTT; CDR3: CASSPGRVPEAFF
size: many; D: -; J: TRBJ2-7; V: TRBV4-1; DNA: TGCGCCAGCAGCCAAGGTCCCAACGAGCAGTACTTC; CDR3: CASSQGPNEQYF
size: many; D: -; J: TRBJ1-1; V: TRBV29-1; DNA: TGCAGCGTCGGAGGACAGATGAACACTGAAGCTTTCTTT; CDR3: CSVGGQMNTEAFF
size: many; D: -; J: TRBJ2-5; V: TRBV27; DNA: TGTGCCAGCAGTTTAGGGAGCGGACAAGAGACCCAGTACTTC; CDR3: CASSLGSGQETQYF
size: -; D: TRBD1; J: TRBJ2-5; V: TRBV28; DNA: TGTGCCAGCAGTTTACCGACAGGGGTGGCAGAGACCCAGTACTTC; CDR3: CASSLPTGVAETQYF
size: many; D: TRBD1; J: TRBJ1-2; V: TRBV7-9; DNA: TGTGCCAGCAGCTGGGGACAGGTTTCTAACTATGGCTACACCTTC; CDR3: CASSWGQVSNYGYTF
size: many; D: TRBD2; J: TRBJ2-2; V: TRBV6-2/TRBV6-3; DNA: TGTGCCAGCAGTTATTTTAGCGGGGCCGCCACCGGGGAGCTGTTTTTT; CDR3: CASSYFSGAATGELFF
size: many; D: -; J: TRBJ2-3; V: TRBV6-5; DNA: TGTGCCACTGGAACGGGTCGCCTCACAGATACGCAGTATTTT; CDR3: CATGTGRLTDTQYF
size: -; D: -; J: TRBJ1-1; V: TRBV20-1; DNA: TGCAGTGCTAGACCCCAGGGGCTAACTGAAGCTTTCTTT; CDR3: CSARPQGLTEAFF